This T cell receptor beta chain derives from a study of patients and donors after allogeneic stem cell transplantation. TCRdb itself ran the RT-PCR reads through MiXCR, one entry per CDR3 protein. Here the sample spans about 87,000 distinct CDR3 sequences, less than 5% being singletons. This clonotype was recorded many times. Germline V lookup: CDR1 LGHNA, CDR2 YNFKEQ. V was pared by 0 bases and J by 4 bases, with 8 bases of the junction left unmatched. The CDR3 totals 19 residues. The source of this sequence is a human donor who was either an allogeneic HSCT recipient or a stem cell or donor lymphocyte infusion donor (not recorded which). It is not recorded whose cells these are; they may come from a transplant donor. The chain joins TRBV4-2 to TRBJ2-5; 16 bases line up with TRBD2. Sequencing input: blood, either unsorted or a sorted T cell fraction (not recorded which). CDR3 amino acids: CASSQDRGTSGRAVETQYF. DNA for the CDR3: TGTGCCAGCAGCCAAGATCGTGGGACTAGCGGGAGGGCCGTAGAGACCCAGTACTTC.